The 30 T cell receptor beta chains listed next were all sequenced from one sample in a study of blood T cell repertoires in COVID-19. Sequenced by immunoSEQ multiplex PCR; TCRdb stores in-frame clones only, minus some. The data show about 44,000 clones, approximately 86% seen once. The sequencing sample was made of peripheral blood. These TCRs come from a woman aged 80 or over in a cohort sampled during active or convalescent COVID-19.

The chain recombines TRBV11-2 with TRBJ2-5; D ambiguous. Germline V CDR1 and CDR2: SGHAT, FQNNGV. This CDR3 is built from 14 residues. V dropped 0 bases and J dropped 3 bases, with 8 bases sitting between them. Written as DNA, the CDR3 is TGTGCCAGCAGCTTAGAGTACAGAGAAGAGACCCAGTACTTC. Its translation is CASSLEYREETQYF.

The rearrangement joins TRBV14 to TRBJ1-3; maybe TRBD1 (5 bases). Germline loops: CDR1 SGHDN, CDR2 FVKESK. Trimming pared 1 base from V and 0 bases from J, leaving 10 bases between. The CDR3 covers 16 residues. The CDR3, as DNA: TGTGCCAGCAGCCAAGTTGAGACAGTCTCTGGAAACACCATATATTTT. Translation: CASSQVETVSGNTIYF.

The genes are TRBV7-2 and TRBJ1-5; possible D gene TRBD1, 5 bases. The germline V and J ends were trimmed by 5 bases and 2 bases, with 13 bases remaining between them. CDR1 and CDR2 from the germline V gene are SGHTA and FQGNSA. This CDR3 spans 15 amino acids. The CDR3 spells CASSAWGGGNQPQHF. The CDR3 DNA reads TGTGCCAGCAGCGCGTGGGGGGGAGGCAATCAGCCCCAGCATTTT.

The gene calls are TRBV30 and TRBJ1-2; the D gene is possibly TRBD1 (5 bases). The CDR3 sequence is 13 residues long. The germline CDR1 and CDR2 sequences are GTSNPN and SVGIG (reference sequence). Trimming left V 3 bases short and J 7 bases short, with 15 bases between. CDR3 DNA sequence: TGTGCCTGGAGCCGAGACGGCGGGACTGGCTACACCTTC. Encoded protein: CAWSRDGGTGYTF.

This chain connects TRBV7-9 to TRBJ2-5; TRBD1 is a possible D gene (6 bases). This CDR3 comprises 19 residues. From germline, CDR1 is SEHNR and CDR2 FQNEAQ (reference sequence). V lost 6 bases, J lost 5 bases, and 31 bases lay in between. The CDR3 DNA sequence: TGTGCCAGCAGAGCAATCAGGGGATGGGGATCATCCCGATTGGAGACCCAGTACTTC. This gives the protein CASRAIRGWGSSRLETQYF.

The chain carries TRBV30 and TRBJ2-5; the D gene is possibly TRBD1 (6 bases). In germline, CDR1 is GTSNPN, CDR2 SVGIG (reference sequence). The CDR3 consists of 13 residues. Trimming shortened V by 4 bases and J by 5 bases, and 14 bases separated the two germline ends. CDR3 bases: TGTGCCTGGAAACAGGGCAGAGGGGAGACCCAGTACTTC. Its translation is CAWKQGRGETQYF.

This chain uses TRBV7-8 with TRBJ2-6; maybe TRBD1 (5 bases). V lost 2 bases and J 0 bases, leaving 8 bases between the germline ends. Germline lookup yields CDR1 SGHVS and CDR2 FQNEAQ. CDR3 length: 16 residues. The CDR3 reads CASSLTGSSGANVLTF. CDR3 nucleotides: TGTGCCAGCAGCTTAACAGGAAGCTCTGGGGCCAACGTCCTGACTTTC.

The V call is TRBV5-4, the J call TRBJ1-3; 9 bases are a match to TRBD1. V gave up 4 bases and J gave up 2 bases; unmatched junction bases: 4. The germline CDR1 and CDR2 sequences are SGHNT and YYREEE (reference sequence). This CDR3 spans 15 amino acids. Written as DNA, the CDR3 is TGTGCCAGCAGCCTGGACAGGGGAGCTGGAAACACCATATATTTT. This translates into CASSLDRGAGNTIYF.

The chain recombines TRBV7-8 with TRBJ2-5, with 7 bases fitting TRBD1. Germline CDR1 is SGHVS and CDR2 is FQNEAQ. The CDR3 spans 16 residues. The J segment lost 6 bases and the V segment lost 4 bases, leaving 14 bases of the junction unmatched. The CDR3 spells CASSSGTPGGSKTQYF. The CDR3 region has the DNA TGTGCCAGCAGCTCAGGGACCCCAGGGGGTTCGAAGACCCAGTACTTC.

The chain is built from TRBV25-1 and TRBJ1-5; a possible D gene is TRBD1 (5 bases). Trimming stripped 4 bases from V and 4 bases from J, with 14 bases between. This CDR3 has 15 amino acids. Germline V CDR1 and CDR2: MGHDK, SYGVNS. The CDR3 bases are TGTGCCAGCAGTGGAAGCAGGGTCCATAATCAGCCCCAGCATTTT. Translated: CASSGSRVHNQPQHF.

The J gene is TRBJ1-2, the V gene TRBV28; 7 nucleotides line up with TRBD1. V shed 6 bases and J 7 bases; nucleotides not matched to a gene: 11. Germline V gene lookup returns CDR1 MDHEN and CDR2 SYDVKM. The CDR3 sequence is 14 residues long. The CDR3 nucleotides are TGTGCCAGCAGCCAAAGACAGGGTTTGGGTGGCTACACCTTC. It specifies CASSQRQGLGGYTF.

The V call is TRBV7-7, the J call TRBJ2-1; 14 bases match TRBD2. The V gene end was trimmed by 5 bases and the J gene end by 10 bases; junction bases not matched to a gene: 4. Germline CDR1 SSHAT, CDR2 FNYEAQ (reference sequence). The CDR3 sequence is 14 residues long. Here the CDR3 reads CASSEGLAGDEQFF. The CDR3 nucleotides are TGTGCCAGCAGCGAGGGACTAGCGGGGGACGAGCAGTTCTTC. The full variable domain, rest sourced from reference TRBV7-7 and TRBJ2-1, is GAGVSQSPRYKVTKRGQDVTLRCDPISSHATLYWYQQALGQGPEFLTYFNYEAQPDKSGLPSDRFSAERPEGSISTLTIQRTEQRDSAMYRCASSEGLAGDEQFFGPGTRLTVL.

The chain combines TRBV7-8 with TRBJ2-5; 12 positions match TRBD2. This CDR3 comprises 16 residues. The germline V gene encodes CDR1 SGHVS and CDR2 FQNEAQ. The V segment lost 5 bases and the J segment 5 bases; nucleotides outside the gene matches: 9. The CDR3 DNA reads as TGTGCCAGCAGCACGCGACTAGCGGGGGACCGTGAGACCCAGTACTTC. This sequence encodes CASSTRLAGDRETQYF. Variable domain in full (rest from reference TRBV7-8 and TRBJ2-5): GAGVSQSPRYKVAKRGQDVALRCDPISGHVSLFWYQQALGQGPEFLTYFQNEAQLDKSGLPSDRFFAERPEGSVSTLKIQRTQQEDSAVYLCASSTRLAGDRETQYFGPGTRLLVL.

The J gene is TRBJ1-1, the V gene TRBV29-1; D not certain. The CDR3 is 14 amino acids. V was clipped by 7 bases and J by 0 bases, with 15 bases between them. Per the germline V gene, CDR1 is SQVTM and CDR2 is ANQGSEA. CDR3 loop: CSAKREAMNTEAFF. The CDR3 bases are TGCAGCGCCAAGCGAGAAGCAATGAACACTGAAGCTTTCTTT.

V and J are TRBV7-2 and TRBJ2-3; 9 nucleotides align to TRBD2. The ends lost 5 bases at V and 4 bases at J; junction bases unmatched: 19. The CDR3 consists of 19 residues. Per the germline V gene, CDR1 is SGHTA and CDR2 is FQGNSA. As DNA, the CDR3 is TGTGCCAGCAGCCCCAGGAGGGTAATAGCGGGAGCTGGGTCAGATACGCAGTATTTT. It encodes CASSPRRVIAGAGSDTQYF.

The J gene is TRBJ2-1, the V gene TRBV27; the match to TRBD2 covers 9 bases. The CDR3 has 14 residues. Germline V gives CDR1 MNHEY, CDR2 SMNVEV (reference sequence). Germline trimming cut 8 bases from V and 6 bases from J; bases unmatched to any gene: 8. This chain's CDR3 is CASRPRTSVNEQFF. The CDR3 region has the DNA TGTGCCAGCCGGCCCCGGACTAGCGTCAATGAGCAGTTCTTC.

This chain connects TRBV9 to TRBJ2-3; maybe TRBD2 (5 bases). Germline lookup yields CDR1 SGDLS and CDR2 YYNGEE. The CDR3 runs 16 residues. Trimming left V 0 bases short and J 0 bases short, with 11 bases between. DNA of the CDR3: TGTGCCAGCAGCGTAGCGTCTAGGACTAGCACAGATACGCAGTATTTT. Its translation: CASSVASRTSTDTQYF.

V usage is TRBV7-9 and J usage is TRBJ1-1; TRBD1 agrees at 9 bases. This CDR3 has 15 residues. Germline assignment: CDR1 SEHNR and CDR2 FQNEAQ (reference sequence). J lost 1 base, V lost 5 bases, and 5 bases had no gene match. The CDR3 here is CASSRGTGSNTEAFF. The CDR3 DNA follows: TGTGCCAGCAGCCGAGGGACAGGGTCGAACACTGAAGCTTTCTTT.

This clone was seen once. The chain employs TRBV29-1 and TRBJ2-3; no clear D gene. The CDR3 covers 12 residues. Looked up from germline, CDR1 is SQVTM and CDR2 is ANQGSEA. Trimming stripped 4 bases from V and 2 bases from J, with 7 bases between. CDR3 in DNA: TGCAGCGTTGGGCATTACACAGATACGCAGTATTTT. Its protein product is CSVGHYTDTQYF.

In this sample, this clone turned up a few times. This chain connects TRBV5-1 to TRBJ2-7, with 9 bases that match TRBD2. The germline V gene has CDR1 SGHRS and CDR2 YFSETQ. After removal of 0 bases from V and 6 bases from J, the junction contained 4 bases not matched to a gene. The CDR3 runs to 14 residues. This chain's CDR3 is CASSLDPGLAEQYF. The CDR3 DNA follows: TGCGCCAGCAGCTTGGACCCGGGACTAGCCGAGCAGTACTTC.

This clone was found a few times. The rearrangement uses TRBV6-6 and TRBJ1-5; D might be TRBD1 (6 bases). V lost 0 bases and J lost 8, with 17 bases in between. CDR1 and CDR2 (germline): MNHNY, SVGAGI (reference sequence). The CDR3 loop spans 16 amino acids. CDR3 residues: CASSYSQDGAGEPQHF. The CDR3 DNA reads TGTGCCAGCAGTTACTCCCAGGACGGGGCAGGGGAGCCCCAGCATTTT.

This chain connects TRBV4-2 to TRBJ1-2; TRBD1 agrees at 10 bases. The CDR3 spans 14 residues. Germline assignment: CDR1 LGHNA and CDR2 YNFKEQ. The J segment lost 7 bases and the V segment lost 0 bases, leaving 2 bases of the junction unmatched. CDR3 DNA sequence: TGTGCCAGCAGCCAAGAAGGGACAGGGGTTGGCTACACCTTC. This codes for CASSQEGTGVGYTF.

The chain carries TRBV3-1 (or the pseudogene TRBV3-2) and TRBJ1-1; D might be TRBD1 (5 bases). The V gene lost 4 bases and the J gene lost 0 bases, with 9 bases spanning the gap. Germline CDR1 and CDR2: LGHDT and YNNKEL (reference sequence). The CDR3 is 14 amino acids. CDR3 DNA: TGTGCCAGCAGCCCCCCGACAGTGAACACTGAAGCTTTCTTT. Translated, it gives CASSPPTVNTEAFF.

This clone was detected only a few times. This sequence joins TRBV7-2 and TRBJ2-7; 9 nucleotides line up with TRBD1. This CDR3 contains 16 residues. With V trimmed by 0 bases and J by 2 bases, 5 bases remained unmatched. Germline-derived CDR1 and CDR2 are SGHTA and FQGNSA. CDR3 in amino acids: CASSLAGNRGPYEQYF. The DNA for the CDR3 is TGTGCCAGCAGCTTAGCAGGGAACAGGGGGCCCTACGAGCAGTACTTC.

V gene TRBV6-5 combines with J gene TRBJ2-7, with a possible D match to TRBD2 (6 bases). V was clipped by 0 bases and J by 0 bases, with 12 bases between them. Germline V lookup: CDR1 MNHEY, CDR2 SVGAGI. The CDR3 has 16 residues. CDR3 protein: CASSYSTAGSSYEQYF. The CDR3 DNA reads as TGTGCCAGCAGTTACTCGACGGCGGGATCCTCCTACGAGCAGTACTTC.

The chain is built from TRBV5-1 and TRBJ1-1, with D tentatively TRBD1 (6 bases). V lost 0 bases to trimming and J lost 6 bases, with 9 bases between them. Per the germline V gene, CDR1 is SGHRS and CDR2 is YFSETQ. CDR3 size: 13 residues. In DNA, the CDR3 is TGCGCCAGCAGCTTGGGACAGGCATCTGAAGCTTTCTTT. Its translation is CASSLGQASEAFF. The full variable domain, completed using reference TRBV5-1 and TRBJ1-1, is KAGVTQTPRYLIKTRGQQVTLSCSPISGHRSVSWYQQTPGQGLQFLFEYFSETQRNKGNFPGRFSGRQFSNSRSEMNVSTLELGDSALYLCASSLGQASEAFFGQGTRLTVV.

The CDR3 protein is CAISGQVNTEAFF. Written as DNA, the CDR3 is TGTGCCATCAGCGGACAGGTGAACACTGAAGCTTTCTTT. The chain combines TRBV10-3 with TRBJ1-1; 7 bases agree with TRBD1. In germline, CDR1 is ENHRY, CDR2 SYGVKD. J was trimmed by 0 bases and V by 6 bases; bases with no gene match: 1. There are 13 residues in the CDR3.

This clone was found once. The rearrangement joins TRBV6-1 to TRBJ1-1; D is undetermined. Germline V gene data show CDR1 as MNHNS and CDR2 as SASEGT. V shed 3 bases and J shed 6 bases, with 11 bases lying between them. CDR3 length equals 13 residues. The DNA of the CDR3 is TGTGCCAGCAGTGATCGGGGTGACTCTGAAGCTTTCTTT. It yields the protein CASSDRGDSEAFF.

The chain couples TRBV1 to TRBJ2-2; no DNA check was done on the table's D call, TRBD1. TRBV1 has pseudogene status. This CDR3 contains 18 residues. The DNA of the CDR3 is TGCACCAGCAGCCATTGGCGGATTGGGACAGAGAACACCGGGGAGCTGTTTTTT. The encoded protein is CTSSHWRIGTENTGELFF.

This clone came up a few times. The genes are TRBV5-1 and TRBJ2-7; tentatively, D is TRBD1 (6 bases). Germline V CDR1 and CDR2: SGHRS, YFSETQ. The V end lost 1 base, the J end lost 2 bases, and 10 bases lay between the germline ends. This CDR3 comprises 14 residues. As DNA, the CDR3 is TGCGCCAGCAGCTTGCATGAGGGGGCCTACGAGCAGTACTTC. It codes for CASSLHEGAYEQYF. The whole variable domain, filled in from reference TRBV5-1 and TRBJ2-7, reads KAGVTQTPRYLIKTRGQQVTLSCSPISGHRSVSWYQQTPGQGLQFLFEYFSETQRNKGNFPGRFSGRQFSNSRSEMNVSTLELGDSALYLCASSLHEGAYEQYFGPGTRLTVT.